This T cell receptor beta chain was obtained from a study of beta chain features in type 1 diabetes. Reverse transcribing all isolated RNA meant expressed TCRB transcripts were sequenced. The data were produced by immunoSEQ multiplex PCR, yet TCRdb's version contains in-frame clones alone and is incomplete. The table lists 500,000 to 800,000 clones, around an eighth of them singletons. Germline-derived CDR1 and CDR2 are MNHEY and SVGAGI. The CDR3 spans 15 residues. V was trimmed by 5 bases and J by 0 bases, leaving 12 bases between them. This clone was recorded a few times. Its antigen is still unknown. Points from the study as a whole: People with Type 1 diabetes carried modestly yet significantly shorter TCRB CDR3s in all four CD4+ subsets. Sampled from patients, naive, central memory and Treg TCRB repertoires appeared more similar than those sampled from healthy donors.

The genes are TRBV6-5 and TRBJ2-3; perhaps TRBD1 as D (6 bases). This sequence was found in a man younger than 40 with type 1 diabetes. The specimen was naive CD4+ T cells from blood. As DNA, the CDR3 is TGTGCCAGCAGTGGACAGCCCGCTAGCACAGATACGCAGTATTTT. Amino acid sequence: CASSGQPASTDTQYF.